The entry that follows covers one TCR beta chain sequence. What it binds is not known. This sample was included in a study of vaccination effects on CD4 cells after COVID-19. Expansion of antigen-specific CD4+ T cells with viral peptide pools was carried out by the ViraFEST assay before sequencing. Cells that had been cultured for 10 days were the source of isolated CD4+ T cells. Culturing of more than 1.5 million PBMC per well took place with roughly 10 IU/ml IL-2 and 10 ug/ml peptides. At days 3 and 7, half of the medium was exchanged for IL-2 medium. The CDR3 is made up of 15 amino acids. V lost 4 bases and J lost 8; bases outside the gene matches: 10. Per germline, CDR1 SGHNT and CDR2 YYREEE (reference sequence). The assay was immunoSEQ multiplex PCR, and TCRdb's table has in-frame clones only and misses some. The profile covers roughly 20,000 clones, with less than 85% appearing a single time and about 15% taken by the ten largest.

Points from the study as a whole: In the study, convalescent patients were few, and early post-infection timepoints were absent. Clones from infection and from vaccination both contracted markedly late after vaccination.

The specimen comprised CD4+ T cells from PBMCs cultured with HCoV-229E spike peptides, sampled before COVID-19 vaccination. This clonotype was sampled from a human donor who received a COVID-19 vaccine. The chain links TRBV5-4 to TRBJ2-1; 9 nucleotides agree with TRBD1. The CDR3 DNA reads TGTGCCAGCAGCCCGACCGGGACAGGGATTCATGAGCAGTTCTTC. Residues: CASSPTGTGIHEQFF.